One and the same sample provided the 8 T cell receptor beta chains below, sequenced in a study of blood T cell repertoires in COVID-19 (dated by TCRdb to the early 2020s). Library generation was performed with the immunoSEQ multiplex PCR assay. Sourced from immuneACCESS, this table was stored by TCRdb with only in-frame sequences that have V and J called. A share of the clones is absent; for the studies checked, an unresolved V gene accounts for under half, and the remainder has no known explanation. The sample table records hundreds of thousands of clones; approximately 80% of these occur just once. The ten largest clonotypes hold 4.3% of the sample. The sequencing input was PBMCs or T cells enriched from blood (not recorded which). These receptors were obtained from a man aged 25 to 40 with acute COVID-19.

The chain couples TRBV7-3 to TRBJ2-3; D is possibly TRBD1 (6 bases). Germline loops: CDR1 SGHTA, CDR2 FQGTGA. V gave up 4 bases and J gave up 3 bases, with 20 bases separating them. The CDR3 covers 17 residues. The chain's CDR3 is CASSSHSTGSATDTQYF. CDR3 nucleotides: TGTGCCAGCAGCTCGCACTCTACAGGGAGCGCAACAGATACGCAGTATTTT.

The gene calls are TRBV30 and TRBJ1-6, with a tentative D call TRBD1 (6 bases). With 2 bases removed from V and 3 bases from J, the gap between germline ends came to 14 bases. CDR1 GTSNPN and CDR2 SVGIG come from the germline V gene (reference sequence). The CDR3 is 16 residues long. The CDR3 protein is CAWSKAQGNYNSPLHF. CDR3 DNA: TGTGCCTGGAGTAAGGCACAGGGAAACTATAATTCACCCCTCCACTTT.

The V call is TRBV21-1, the J call TRBJ2-3; the DNA was not compared with TRBD2, the D call given in the table. TRBV21-1 is a known pseudogene. The CDR3 spans 14 residues. The CDR3 sequence: CASRGAGAPDTQYF. The CDR3 DNA follows: TGTGCCAGCAGGGGAGCGGGGGCCCCGGATACGCAGTATTTT.

This clone has more than one count but fewer than ten. The V and J genes are TRBV19 and TRBJ2-3; 8 bases match TRBD2. J lost 1 base, V lost 7 bases, and 7 bases had no gene match. This CDR3 comprises 15 residues. Germline V gives CDR1 LNHDA, CDR2 SQIVND (reference sequence). CDR3 region: CASNLAGFRTDTQYF. The CDR3 DNA is TGTGCCAGTAATCTAGCGGGTTTCCGCACAGATACGCAGTATTTT.

CDR3 in DNA: TGCGCCAGCAGCCAAGATGGGGGCAGTAATGGCTACACCTTC. Its protein product is CASSQDGGSNGYTF. The V call is TRBV4-1, the J call TRBJ1-2, with a weak D call TRBD1 (6 bases). The CDR3 sequence is 14 residues long. Germline-derived CDR1 and CDR2 are MGHRA and YSYEKL. With 0 bases removed from V and 6 bases from J, the gap between germline ends came to 11 bases.

The chain is built from TRBV3-1 (or the pseudogene TRBV3-2) and TRBJ1-4, with D uncertain. CDR1 and CDR2 (germline): LGHDT, YNNKEL (reference sequence). The V end lost 4 bases, the J end lost 0 bases, and 6 bases lay between the germline ends. The CDR3 is 14 residues long. CDR3: CASSRQSTNEKLFF. The CDR3 coding sequence is TGTGCCAGCAGCCGTCAGTCAACTAATGAAAAACTGTTTTTT.

The rearrangement links TRBV10-3 to TRBJ2-6; maybe TRBD1 (6 bases). V shed 8 bases and J shed 2 bases, with 16 bases lying between them. Germline CDR1 ENHRY, CDR2 SYGVKD. The CDR3 spans 16 residues. Here the CDR3 reads CAIREGVTTGANVLTF. The CDR3 region has the DNA TGTGCCATCCGCGAGGGGGTGACTACTGGGGCCAACGTCCTGACTTTC.

The chain carries TRBV6-5 and TRBJ1-6, with TRBD1 matching over 8 bases. This CDR3 is built from 13 residues. Germline lookup yields CDR1 MNHEY and CDR2 SVGAGI. The V segment lost 6 bases and the J segment 7 bases; nucleotides outside the gene matches: 2. In DNA form, the CDR3 reads TGTGCCAGCAGGCAGGGGGCGAATTCACCCCTCCACTTT. The encoded protein is CASRQGANSPLHF.